The 13 T cell receptor beta chains below all came from one sample that was sequenced in a study of OX40 agonist ivuxolimab in advanced cancers. Profiling relied on immunoSEQ multiplex PCR, and the TCRdb table lists in-frame clones only, not all of them. Altogether tens of thousands of clones are present, 80% to 85% being singletons, with the ten largest covering 5.5% to 7%. Sequencing was performed on CD4+ or CD8+ T cells sorted from blood, taken in a trial of the OX40 agonist ivuxolimab. All receptors come from an adult with an advanced solid tumor such as melanoma, head and neck, liver or kidney cancer.

V gene TRBV6-6 combines with J gene TRBJ2-5; tentative D call: TRBD1 (5 bases). Germline V gives CDR1 MNHNY, CDR2 SVGAGI (reference sequence). There are 14 residues in the CDR3. Trimming left V 2 bases short and J 7 bases short, with 14 bases between. CDR3 loop: CASSYGAGSGTQYF. The CDR3 bases are TGTGCCAGCAGTTACGGGGCAGGCTCGGGGACCCAGTACTTC.

The chain is built from TRBV28 and TRBJ1-1; unclear D gene. Per germline, CDR1 MDHEN and CDR2 SYDVKM. Trimming cost V 4 bases and J 2 bases, with 8 bases left between them. This CDR3 has 13 amino acids. The CDR3 sequence: CASSSTLNTEAFF. The CDR3 coding sequence is TGTGCCAGCAGTTCAACACTTAACACTGAAGCTTTCTTT.

The gene calls are TRBV9 and TRBJ1-5; 7 bases map to TRBD1. The CDR3 is made up of 15 amino acids. The V gene end was trimmed by 2 bases and the J gene end by 4 bases; junction bases not matched to a gene: 6. Germline V gene lookup returns CDR1 SGDLS and CDR2 YYNGEE. The CDR3 spells CASSVTGQLNQPQHF. CDR3 coding DNA: TGTGCCAGCAGCGTGACGGGACAGCTGAATCAGCCCCAGCATTTT.

The J gene is TRBJ1-3, the V gene TRBV9; 9 nucleotides match TRBD1. V lost 4 bases, J lost 0 bases, and 2 bases stayed unmatched. The V gene's germline CDR1 is SGDLS and CDR2 YYNGEE. The CDR3 runs 15 residues. The CDR3 DNA reads TGTGCCAGCAGCCTGGGACAGGGCTCTGGAAACACCATATATTTT. It translates to CASSLGQGSGNTIYF.

This clone occurred once. Here the CDR3 DNA reads TGTGCCAGCAGCCGGACAGGGGTCGAGCAGTACGTC. Encoded protein: CASSRTGVEQYV. V gene TRBV5-5 combines with J gene TRBJ2-7; TRBD1 aligns across 9 bases. The junction had 2 bases not matched to a gene; V was cut back by 4 bases and J by 6 bases. There are 12 residues in the CDR3. Germline CDR1 reads SGHKS; CDR2 reads YYEKEE (reference sequence).

The chain carries TRBV7-6 and TRBJ2-3; D is perhaps TRBD1 or TRBD2 (5 bases each). The CDR3 is 16 amino acids. The V gene's germline CDR1 is SGHVS and CDR2 FNYEAQ. V shed 0 bases and J shed 2 bases, with 12 bases lying between them. The CDR3 region has the DNA TGTGCCAGCAGCTTAGCTGGGGACGGGGCCACAGATACGCAGTATTTT. Protein sequence: CASSLAGDGATDTQYF.

Turning to this clone: Likely a read error: the CDR3 ends without its conserved phenylalanine or tryptophan. The DNA is omitted, as the CDR3 cannot be located on it reliably, and the CDR3 follows TCRdb's listing. The chain has TRBV7-9 and TRBJ2-7; the table names TRBD2, a call not compared with the DNA. CDR1 is SEHNR, CDR2 FQNEAQ, per germline (reference sequence). The CDR3 has 13 residues if both end residues are counted. This CDR3 is CASSLGATSEFFE.

The chain couples TRBV2 to TRBJ1-1; D remains unclear. V dropped 7 bases and J dropped 3 bases, with 9 bases sitting between them. Germline-derived CDR1 and CDR2 are SNHLY and FYNNEI. CDR3 size: 12 residues. The CDR3 bases are TGTGCCAGCATGGGAGGGTACACTGAAGCTTTCTTT. Protein: CASMGGYTEAFF.

The chain uses TRBV5-1 and TRBJ1-1, with no clear D. CDR1 is SGHRS, CDR2 YFSETQ, per germline. Trimming removed 5 bases at V and 2 bases at J, with 10 bases between. The CDR3 runs 13 residues. The CDR3 here is CASRADFNTEAFF. The DNA for the CDR3 is TGCGCCAGCAGGGCGGACTTCAACACTGAAGCTTTCTTT.

The V and J genes are TRBV6-1 and TRBJ2-7; 10 nucleotides align to TRBD1. This CDR3 contains 15 residues. The V and J ends lost 1 base and 3 bases, in that order; junction bases with no gene match: 3. Germline assignment: CDR1 MNHNS and CDR2 SASEGT. CDR3 residues: CASSEEWTGGYEQYF. As DNA, the CDR3 is TGTGCCAGCAGTGAAGAGTGGACAGGGGGCTACGAGCAGTACTTC.

This chain joins TRBV27 and TRBJ1-1, with D unresolved. The germline V and J ends were trimmed by 2 bases and 0 bases, with 4 bases remaining between them. Germline lookup yields CDR1 MNHEY and CDR2 SMNVEV (reference sequence). The CDR3 spans 13 residues. The CDR3 is CASSLALNTEAFF. The CDR3 DNA is TGTGCCAGCAGTTTAGCGCTGAACACTGAAGCTTTCTTT.

This chain uses TRBV11-3 with TRBJ2-1, with D hard to call. The CDR3 sequence is 15 residues long. From germline, CDR1 is SGHNT and CDR2 YENEEA. The V and J ends lost 1 base and 0 bases respectively, with 7 bases between them. The CDR3 loop is CASSLAPSSYNEQFF. CDR3 nucleotide sequence: TGTGCCAGCAGCTTAGCTCCTAGCTCCTACAATGAGCAGTTCTTC.

The chain recombines TRBV6-6 with TRBJ2-3; the D gene could be TRBD1 or TRBD2 (6 bases each). The CDR3 sequence is 12 residues long. Looked up from germline, CDR1 is MNHNY and CDR2 is SVGAGI (reference sequence). Trimming took off 2 bases at V and 15 bases at J, with 15 bases between the two ends. The CDR3 is CASSYPGGTIYF. The CDR3 bases are TGTGCCAGCAGTTACCCTGGCGGGACAATATATTTT.